This is a list of T cell receptor beta chains from one sample in a study of shared clonotypes between healthy human individuals. Produced via immunoSEQ multiplex PCR; TCRdb's table is partial and in-frame only. Of roughly 2 million clones in the sample, almost 96% were seen once. Sequencing was performed on naive CD4+ T cells sorted from blood. All receptors derive from a young man in good health. Each CDR3 is given with its conserved first and last residue.

TRBJ2-3	TRBV29-1	CSGRLGYLTDTQYF
TRBJ1-2	TRBV5-6	CASSKWGTGWNYGYTF
TRBJ1-2	TRBV2	CASRESSGAKDGYTF
TRBJ1-6	TRBV16	CASSQFQPSNSPLHF
TRBJ1-6	TRBV18	CASSTGYNSPLHF
TRBJ2-7	TRBV5-1	CASSNPDSSYEQYF
TRBJ1-2	TRBV4-1	CASSQAGTGRSYGYTF
TRBJ2-1	TRBV2	CASSDDGGIYEQFF
TRBJ1-2	TRBV27	CASSSQGMMGSGYTF
TRBJ2-7	TRBV28	CASGLLAGDYEQYF
TRBJ1-3	TRBV30	CAQGQANGNTIYF
TRBJ2-3	TRBV7-2	CASSLFAEVAQYF
TRBJ1-6	TRBV5-1	CASSLDTGMNSPLHF
TRBJ2-2	TRBV6-5	CASRPAGANTGELFF
TRBJ2-2	TRBV6-1	CASSRTFNTGELFF
TRBJ1-5	TRBV9	CASSVGFSNQPQHF
TRBJ2-7	TRBV19	CASSRDRDYEQYF
TRBJ2-7	TRBV27	CASSSSYEQYF
TRBJ2-1	TRBV28	CASSWSDLLRSEQFF
TRBJ2-5	TRBV10-2	CASRNPLASGETQYF
TRBJ2-6	TRBV28	CASTMIGASGANVLTF
TRBJ2-7	TRBV6-1	CASSADLGSTYEQYF
TRBJ2-5	TRBV19	CASSLGQGVTQYF
TRBJ1-4	TRBV7-8	CASSLTGVTNEKLFF
TRBJ2-2	TRBV5-4	CASSLSRNTGELFF
TRBJ1-6	TRBV5-6	CASSLGESYSPLHF
TRBJ2-1	TRBV5-1	CASSPPPAGGPLNEQFF
TRBJ2-2	TRBV10-3	CAISESLGSAGELFF
TRBJ2-7	TRBV6-6	CASGEQLGRAEEQYF
TRBJ2-1	TRBV5-1	CASSSTSGGVSSYNEQFF
TRBJ1-5	TRBV5-4	CASSLDGISNQPQHF
TRBJ2-3	TRBV28	CASSNQGASTDTQYF
TRBJ2-7	TRBV5-1	CASSLAPATGDSYEQYF
TRBJ1-5	TRBV30	CAWSVRTGGRGNQPQHF
TRBJ1-1	TRBV28	CASSFSTGTNTEAFF
TRBJ1-1	TRBV14	CASSQVLNTEAFF
TRBJ1-1	TRBV21-1	CASSSGAVLGTEAFF